Listed below are T cell receptor beta chains from one sample, sequenced in a study of shared clonotypes between healthy human individuals. TCRdb's copy holds only in-frame clones and misses some; the assay was immunoSEQ multiplex PCR. The repertoire has more than 200,000 clones, 65% of them found once; the top ten carry 11%. Sequenced sample: memory CD4+ T cells sorted from blood. The receptor source for this set is a man aged 25 to 40 in good health. Both conserved end residues are part of each CDR3. Each record gives: D gene, V gene, J gene, clone size, CDR3 DNA, CDR3 protein. D genes are given only for firm matches. Not every row has a clone size; where given, it reads once, few, many or a size class.

d_call: TRBD1
v_call: TRBV11-2
j_call: TRBJ1-1
clone_size: few
cdr3_nt: TGTGCCAGCAGCTTAGAGAGGGACAGGGCCCCCACTGAAGCTTTCTTT
cdr3_aa: CASSLERDRAPTEAFF

d_call: .
v_call: TRBV18
j_call: TRBJ2-7
clone_size: .
cdr3_nt: TGTGCCAGCTCACCAACTCTAGGGTACGAGCAGTACTTC
cdr3_aa: CASSPTLGYEQYF

d_call: .
v_call: TRBV28
j_call: TRBJ1-5
clone_size: .
cdr3_nt: TGTGCCAGCAGTTTGGCGCGCTATAGCAATCAGCCCCAGCATTTT
cdr3_aa: CASSLARYSNQPQHF

d_call: .
v_call: TRBV7-2
j_call: TRBJ2-7
clone_size: .
cdr3_nt: TGTGCCAGCAGTGTGGCGGCGCAGTACTTC
cdr3_aa: CASSVAAQYF

d_call: .
v_call: TRBV7-6
j_call: TRBJ2-1
clone_size: once
cdr3_nt: TGTGCCAGCAGCTTAGGCGGGGCCCCCTCTGCTTACAATGAGCAGTTCTTC
cdr3_aa: CASSLGGAPSAYNEQFF

d_call: TRBD1
v_call: TRBV5-4
j_call: TRBJ2-1
clone_size: .
cdr3_nt: TGTGCCATCGTCAGGGGGACAGGGGATACGAATGAGCAGTTCTTC
cdr3_aa: CAIVRGTGDTNEQFF

d_call: .
v_call: TRBV5-1
j_call: TRBJ2-7
clone_size: .
cdr3_nt: TGCGCCAGCAGCTTGGCCCCGACAGGAGACTCCTACGAGCAGTACTTC
cdr3_aa: CASSLAPTGDSYEQYF

d_call: .
v_call: TRBV9
j_call: TRBJ2-3
clone_size: .
cdr3_nt: TGTGCCAGCCGAAAGGGCGCTAGCACAGATACGCAGTATTTT
cdr3_aa: CASRKGASTDTQYF

d_call: .
v_call: TRBV6-6
j_call: TRBJ2-7
clone_size: .
cdr3_nt: TGTGCCAGCACCTATTCCGCTAAACCCAACAACGAGCAGTACTTC
cdr3_aa: CASTYSAKPNNEQYF

d_call: .
v_call: TRBV28
j_call: TRBJ1-4
clone_size: .
cdr3_nt: TGTGCCAGCAGTTTTGATCGGGCAGGAGGGAATGAAAAACTGTTTTTT
cdr3_aa: CASSFDRAGGNEKLFF

d_call: .
v_call: TRBV5-1
j_call: TRBJ2-1
clone_size: .
cdr3_nt: TGCGCCAGCAGCTTGTTCGCGGGTTCAAATAATGAGCAGTTCTTC
cdr3_aa: CASSLFAGSNNEQFF

d_call: .
v_call: TRBV19
j_call: TRBJ2-1
clone_size: .
cdr3_nt: TGTGCCAGTAGTATTAGACTTTCCTACAATGAGCAGTTCTTC
cdr3_aa: CASSIRLSYNEQFF

d_call: .
v_call: TRBV25-1
j_call: TRBJ2-5
clone_size: .
cdr3_nt: TGTGCCAGCAGTGCGCGAGGTTTTGGGCAAGAGACCCAGTACTTC
cdr3_aa: CASSARGFGQETQYF

d_call: .
v_call: TRBV11-2
j_call: TRBJ2-2
clone_size: .
cdr3_nt: TGTGCCAGCAGCACGCGCGGACTTGTCGGGGAGCTGTTTTTT
cdr3_aa: CASSTRGLVGELFF

d_call: .
v_call: TRBV19
j_call: TRBJ1-1
clone_size: .
cdr3_nt: TGTGCCAGTAGTACAGGGCTGAACACTGAAGCTTTCTTT
cdr3_aa: CASSTGLNTEAFF

d_call: TRBD2
v_call: TRBV7-8
j_call: TRBJ2-5
clone_size: .
cdr3_nt: TGTGCCAGCAGCTTAGTCAGCGGGGGAGAAGAGACCCAGTACTTC
cdr3_aa: CASSLVSGGEETQYF

d_call: .
v_call: TRBV27
j_call: TRBJ1-1
clone_size: .
cdr3_nt: TGTGCCAGCAGGCTGAACACTGAAGCTTTCTTT
cdr3_aa: CASRLNTEAFF

d_call: .
v_call: TRBV5-1
j_call: TRBJ1-4
clone_size: .
cdr3_nt: TGCGCCAGCAGCGCCGGGACGGCTGAAAAACTGTTTTTT
cdr3_aa: CASSAGTAEKLFF

d_call: .
v_call: TRBV7-9
j_call: TRBJ2-1
clone_size: .
cdr3_nt: TGTGCCAGCAGCCCGCCGGGCTTCTCCTACAATGAGCAGTTCTTC
cdr3_aa: CASSPPGFSYNEQFF

d_call: .
v_call: TRBV5-4
j_call: TRBJ2-2
clone_size: .
cdr3_nt: TGTGCCAGCAGCTTGGATTCGAGGGACACCGGGGAGCTGTTTTTT
cdr3_aa: CASSLDSRDTGELFF

d_call: .
v_call: TRBV2
j_call: TRBJ1-2
clone_size: few
cdr3_nt: TGTGCCAGCAGTCAGGACACAGCCACCTATGGCTACACCTTC
cdr3_aa: CASSQDTATYGYTF

d_call: .
v_call: TRBV10-3
j_call: TRBJ2-7
clone_size: .
cdr3_nt: TGTGCCATCAGGCAGGGTACGGACCGGTCCGAGCAGTACTTC
cdr3_aa: CAIRQGTDRSEQYF

d_call: .
v_call: TRBV7-5
j_call: TRBJ1-5
clone_size: .
cdr3_nt: TGTGTCAGAAGCTTAAAAAGCTCCGCCCGGGAGGATCATAGCAATCAGCCCCAGCATTTT
cdr3_aa: CVRSLKSSAREDHSNQPQHF

d_call: TRBD1
v_call: TRBV7-2
j_call: TRBJ1-5
clone_size: .
cdr3_nt: TGTGCCAGCAGCATACGACAGGGGACTCAGCCCCAGCATTTT
cdr3_aa: CASSIRQGTQPQHF

d_call: .
v_call: TRBV5-1
j_call: TRBJ1-4
clone_size: .
cdr3_nt: TGCGCCAGCAGCTTGTTCGCAGGGGCTAATGAAAAACTGTTTTTT
cdr3_aa: CASSLFAGANEKLFF

d_call: TRBD2
v_call: TRBV29-1
j_call: TRBJ2-5
clone_size: once
cdr3_nt: TGCAGCGTTGAGCGGGAGGGAGAGACCCAGTACTTC
cdr3_aa: CSVEREGETQYF

d_call: .
v_call: TRBV6-5
j_call: TRBJ2-6
clone_size: .
cdr3_nt: TGTGCCAGCAGTCAGGGTTCTGCCAACGTCCTGACTTTC
cdr3_aa: CASSQGSANVLTF

d_call: TRBD2
v_call: TRBV28
j_call: TRBJ2-1
clone_size: .
cdr3_nt: TGTGCCAGCACTCGAACTAGCGGGAGGGCCGAGGAGCAGTTCTTC
cdr3_aa: CASTRTSGRAEEQFF

d_call: .
v_call: TRBV28
j_call: TRBJ1-2
clone_size: .
cdr3_nt: TGTGCCAGCAGTTACCCCCACAGGGCTTATGGCTACACCTTC
cdr3_aa: CASSYPHRAYGYTF

d_call: .
v_call: TRBV11-2
j_call: TRBJ1-3
clone_size: .
cdr3_nt: TGTGCCAGCAGCCCCGAGCGGGCAGGGCGGAACACCATATATTTT
cdr3_aa: CASSPERAGRNTIYF